This T cell receptor beta chain originates from a study of shared clonotypes between healthy human individuals. TCRdb's copy holds only in-frame clones and misses some; the assay was immunoSEQ multiplex PCR. The sample includes about 2.4 million clones, 90% to 95% of them seen just once. V was pared by 5 bases and J by 2 bases, with 10 bases between. Germline V CDR1 and CDR2: SEHNR, FQNEAQ (reference sequence). The CDR3 has 15 amino acids. This clonotype originated in a man aged 18 to 30 in good health. The J gene is TRBJ2-6, the V gene TRBV7-9; tentative D call: TRBD1 (6 bases). Sequenced material: naive CD4+ T cells sorted from blood. The subset was: CD45RA+ positively selected. The CDR3 spells CASSPSGAGANVLTF. CDR3 bases: TGTGCCAGCAGCCCTTCAGGGGCTGGGGCCAACGTCCTGACTTTC.